This T cell receptor (beta chain) emerged from a study of T cell repertoires in cytomegalovirus infection. As for the study in general: Based on public TCR beta signatures, there were indications of CMV infection and of a matching HLA type. Study-wide findings and caveats: HLA-C-restricted CMV clonotypes gave the most frequent clonotype in two of eight donors. Summed public TCR beta family frequency identified CMV carriers bearing the relevant HLA.

The germline V gene encodes CDR1 LGHDT and CDR2 YNNKEL (reference sequence). Trimming cost V 2 bases and J 3 bases; bases outside gene matches: 9. The CDR3 is 17 amino acids. Turning to this clonotype: Its antigen remains unknown.

Via MiXCR, TCRdb re-called the reads, giving one row per CDR3 protein. The top ten hold 20% to 30% of the sample, which has around 530,000 distinct CDR3 sequences, more than 15% seen once. The chain has TRBV3-1 and TRBJ2-7, with TRBD2 matching 11 bases. Specimen: CD8+ T cells from PBMCs. The source is a human donor in good health (CMV status not recorded). Some clones in this sample may be carry-over from other donors' samples. CDR3 sequence reads: CASSQPHLAGGIYEQYF. Written as DNA, the CDR3 is TGTGCCAGCAGCCAACCCCATCTAGCGGGGGGAATCTACGAGCAGTACTTC.